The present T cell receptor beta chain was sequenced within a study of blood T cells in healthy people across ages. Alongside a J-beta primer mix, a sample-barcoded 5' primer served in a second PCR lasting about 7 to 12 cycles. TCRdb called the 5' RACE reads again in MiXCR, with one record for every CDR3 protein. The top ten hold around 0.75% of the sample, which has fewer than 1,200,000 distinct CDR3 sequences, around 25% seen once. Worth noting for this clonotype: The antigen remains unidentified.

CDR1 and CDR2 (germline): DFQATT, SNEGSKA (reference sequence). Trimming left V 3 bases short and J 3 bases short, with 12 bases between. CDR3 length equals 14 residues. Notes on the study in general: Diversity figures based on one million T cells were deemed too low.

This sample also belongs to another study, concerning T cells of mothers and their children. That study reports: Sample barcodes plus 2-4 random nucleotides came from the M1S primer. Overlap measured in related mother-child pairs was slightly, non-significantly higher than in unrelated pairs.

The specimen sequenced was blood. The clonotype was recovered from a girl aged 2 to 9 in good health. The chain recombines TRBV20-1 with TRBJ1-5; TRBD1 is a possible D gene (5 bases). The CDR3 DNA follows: TGCAGTGCTAGGTCCAGGGTGAACAATCAGCCCCAGCATTTT. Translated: CSARSRVNNQPQHF.